Listed below are T cell receptor beta chains from one sample, sequenced in a study of cytomegalovirus exposure and HLA in healthy donors. The data were produced by immunoSEQ multiplex PCR, yet TCRdb's version contains in-frame clones alone and is incomplete. Here the sample spans approximately 160,000 clones, approximately 73% being singletons. The sample consisted of PBMCs. These receptors were collected from a middle-aged man in good health and CMV-seronegative. Both conserved end residues are part of each CDR3. The D gene is left open where the match is weak. Expanded clones get a size class; other rows say once, few or many, or leave the size out.

>-|-|TRBV5-1|TRBJ2-1
TGCGCCAGCAGCACCGGACTAAACCCCACGTACAATGAGCAGTTCTTC
CASSTGLNPTYNEQFF
>-|TRBD2|TRBV25-1|TRBJ2-4
TGTGCCAGCAGTGACACGACTAGCGGGGGGTTAGCCAAAAACATTCAGTACTTC
CASSDTTSGGLAKNIQYF
>-|TRBD1|TRBV10-3|TRBJ2-2
TGTGCCATCAGTGAGTTCGGTGGCCAGGGGGACGGGGAGCTGTTTTTT
CAISEFGGQGDGELFF
>-|TRBD1|TRBV2|TRBJ2-7
TGTGCCAGCAGGGGGGACAGACCCTCCTACGAGCAGTACTTC
CASRGDRPSYEQYF
>many|TRBD1|TRBV28|TRBJ1-2
TGTGCCAGCCGGCCCGGGACAGGGTATCGTGGCTACACCTTC
CASRPGTGYRGYTF
>-|TRBD2|TRBV2|TRBJ2-1
TGTGCCAGCATTGGCGGGGGGGCCAATGAGAGGCAGTTCTTC
CASIGGGANERQFF
>-|TRBD2|TRBV5-1|TRBJ2-3
TGCGCCAGCAGCCTCCGCGGTAGCGGGGGGACAGATACGCAGTATTTT
CASSLRGSGGTDTQYF
>-|-|TRBV7-2|TRBJ1-5
TGTGCCAGCAGCTTAGGTTTCGACACTTATCAGCCCCAGCATTTT
CASSLGFDTYQPQHF
>once|-|TRBV29-1|TRBJ2-3
TGCAGCGTTGTTGCAGGGGCGGTCACAGATACGCAGTATTTT
CSVVAGAVTDTQYF
>few|-|TRBV5-4|TRBJ2-4
TGTGCCAGCAGCTTGATACTAGGACCATCCAAAAACATTCAGTACTTC
CASSLILGPSKNIQYF
>-|TRBD1|TRBV2|TRBJ2-5
TGTGCCAGCAGTCCCGAGACAGGGGCTTTAGAGACCCAGTACTTC
CASSPETGALETQYF
>-|TRBD1|TRBV5-1|TRBJ1-5
TGCGCCAGCAGCTTGGACAGGGGAAGTCAGCCCCAGCATTTT
CASSLDRGSQPQHF
>-|TRBD1|TRBV6-5|TRBJ2-7
TGTGCCAGCAGTTATGCGAGGGGGACAGATCCCTACGAGCAGTACTTC
CASSYARGTDPYEQYF
>few|TRBD1|TRBV5-1|TRBJ1-1
TGCGCCAGCAGCTCCGGATCTTCTCGACAGGGGTACACTGAAGCTTTCTTT
CASSSGSSRQGYTEAFF
>-|-|TRBV2|TRBJ1-5
TGTGCCAGCAGCCCCGGGTCTATCCCCAATCAGCCCCAGCATTTT
CASSPGSIPNQPQHF
>-|-|TRBV28|TRBJ1-2
TGTGCCAGCATCCCGGGGGGGGCCCACGCCTATGGCTACACCTTC
CASIPGGAHAYGYTF
>few|TRBD2|TRBV19|TRBJ2-2
TGTGCCAGTAGCATATCTGGACTAGCGGGAGATATGGCCGGGGAGCTGTTTTTT
CASSISGLAGDMAGELFF
>-|TRBD2|TRBV6-5|TRBJ2-3
TGTGCCAGCAGTTCGACTAGCGGGGTCCTAACGCAGTATTTT
CASSSTSGVLTQYF
>-|-|TRBV4-1|TRBJ2-1
TGCGCCAGCAGCCAAGATGGACTCCCGAGCTCCTACAATGAGCAGTTCTTC
CASSQDGLPSSYNEQFF
>-|TRBD1|TRBV5-1|TRBJ1-3
TGCGCCAGCAGCCTTGAGACAGGGACTGGAAACACCATATATTTT
CASSLETGTGNTIYF